These 29 T cell receptor beta chains were all obtained from the same sample, sequenced in a study of T-cell memory formation after mild COVID-19. TCRdb used MiXCR to reprocess the 5' RACE reads, holding one entry per CDR3 protein. This table has 100,000 to 120,000 distinct CDR3 sequences, about a fifth appearing once. Sequenced sample: PBMCs or a T cell subset sorted from them (not recorded which). The receptor set was obtained from a man younger than 30 who had mild COVID-19 (a few samples of this study predate the infection). Cell type and time point are not known.

The chain uses TRBV7-9 and TRBJ1-1; D ambiguous. Looked up from germline, CDR1 is SEHNR and CDR2 is FQNEAQ (reference sequence). This CDR3 comprises 13 residues. The V end was cut by 5 bases, the J end by 4 bases, with 11 bases between. The CDR3 region is CASSPPGTTEAFF. CDR3 coding DNA: TGTGCCAGCAGCCCCCCGGGTACCACTGAAGCTTTCTTT.

This chain uses TRBV28 with TRBJ2-2; D unresolved. Germline V CDR1 and CDR2: MDHEN, SYDVKM. Trimming stripped 5 bases from V and 6 bases from J, with 19 bases between. The CDR3 is 16 amino acids. As DNA, the CDR3 is TGTGCCAGCAGTCACCACCGGGCCCTACTTCCCGGGGAGCTGTTTTTT. Translated, it gives CASSHHRALLPGELFF.

The chain recombines TRBV6-2 or TRBV6-3 with TRBJ1-4, with a possible D match to TRBD1 (5 bases). Germline lookup yields CDR1 MNHEY and CDR2 SVGEGT. This CDR3 is built from 14 residues. Trimming removed 2 bases from V and 10 bases from J, with 14 bases in between. CDR3 coding DNA: TGTGCCAGCAGTTACCGGGGCGACATCGGAAAACTGTTTTTT. Translating gives CASSYRGDIGKLFF.

The chain has TRBV19 and TRBJ2-1; D uncertain. The V gene's germline CDR1 is LNHDA and CDR2 SQIVND (reference sequence). This CDR3 region has 11 residues. The V and J ends lost 4 bases and 10 bases respectively, with 8 bases between them. The CDR3 coding sequence is TGTGCCAGTAGTACTACCGTCGAGCAGTTCTTC. Its translation: CASSTTVEQFF.

For this clonotype: One end of the junction does not line up with germline, which may come from a read error. The chain has TRBV4-3 and TRBJ2-7; D ambiguous. The CDR3 has 13 residues. The germline V gene has CDR1 LGHNA and CDR2 YSLEER. DNA for the CDR3: TGCGCCAGAAGCCAAGATCCCGAAGACGAGCAGTACTTC. Residues: CARSQDPEDEQYF.

The table lists this clonotype with a few counts. This rearrangement joins TRBV7-9 to TRBJ2-7; 7 bases are shared with TRBD2. Germline V gene lookup returns CDR1 SEHNR and CDR2 FQNEAQ (reference sequence). The ends lost 4 bases at V and 4 bases at J; junction bases unmatched: 7. This CDR3 has 14 residues. Here the CDR3 reads CASSSRGVGYEQYF. Here the CDR3 DNA reads TGTGCCAGCAGCTCCCGGGGGGTTGGGTACGAGCAGTACTTC. Supplemented by reference TRBV7-9 and TRBJ2-7, the full variable domain reads DTGVSQNPRHKITKRGQNVTFRCDPISEHNRLYWYRQTLGQGPEFLTYFQNEAQLEKSRLLSDRFSAERPKGSFSTLEIQRTEQGDSAMYLCASSSRGVGYEQYFGPGTRLTVT.

This clonotype has more than one count but fewer than ten. The J gene is TRBJ2-1, the V gene TRBV5-8; 7 bases fit TRBD2. The CDR3 totals 13 residues. The V gene's germline CDR1 is SGHTS and CDR2 YDEGEE. V lost 7 bases, J lost 12 bases, and 13 bases stayed unmatched. The CDR3 DNA reads TGTGCCAGCCCCCTTGGGGGGGGAATAGGGCAGTTCTTC. Protein product: CASPLGGGIGQFF.

This clonotype occurred a few times. The J gene is TRBJ2-5, the V gene TRBV4-3, with 9 bases matching TRBD1. Germline V lookup: CDR1 LGHNA, CDR2 YSLEER. The CDR3 is 15 amino acids. V lost 0 bases, J lost 5 bases, and 4 bases stayed unmatched. In DNA form, the CDR3 reads TGCGCCAGCAGCCAAGATCTTGGGACAGGGGAGACCCAGTACTTC. Translation: CASSQDLGTGETQYF.

The chain links TRBV29-1 to TRBJ2-1; TRBD2 matches at 7 bases. Germline trimming cut 3 bases from V and 7 bases from J; bases unmatched to any gene: 9. The length of the CDR3 is 14 residues. Germline V gene lookup returns CDR1 SQVTM and CDR2 ANQGSEA. This CDR3 is CSVDSRGTLNEQFF. CDR3 DNA sequence: TGCAGCGTTGACTCGCGGGGGACGTTAAATGAGCAGTTCTTC.

The chain uses TRBV7-8 and TRBJ1-1; D remains unclear. This CDR3 is 13 amino acids long. Germline CDR1 is SGHVS and CDR2 is FQNEAQ. V shed 5 bases and J shed 2 bases, with 9 bases lying between them. The CDR3 nucleotides read TGTGCCAGCAGCCCAAGGTACAACACTGAAGCTTTCTTT. Translation: CASSPRYNTEAFF.

The sample holds a few counts of this clonotype. This CDR3 is CASSLGPRQPQHF. CDR3 nucleotides: TGTGCCAGCAGCTTAGGACCTCGGCAGCCCCAGCATTTT. The chain links TRBV7-9 to TRBJ1-5; D remains ambiguous. Trimming removed 1 base at V and 7 bases at J, with 8 bases between. CDR1 is SEHNR, CDR2 FQNEAQ, per germline (reference sequence). The CDR3 contains 13 residues.

This chain uses TRBV5-1 with TRBJ2-1, with D unresolved. The CDR3 sequence is 14 residues long. The V end was cut by 0 bases, the J end by 3 bases, with 7 bases between. CDR1 is SGHRS and CDR2 is YFSETQ in the germline V gene. CDR3 protein: CASSLDALYNEQFF. CDR3 bases: TGCGCCAGCAGCTTGGACGCCCTCTACAATGAGCAGTTCTTC.

J is TRBJ2-5 and V is TRBV29-1, with D hard to call. The germline V and J ends were trimmed by 2 bases and 5 bases, with 12 bases remaining between them. The CDR3 consists of 13 residues. Germline V lookup: CDR1 SQVTM, CDR2 ANQGSEA. CDR3 coding DNA: TGCAGCGTTGAATGGATAGCTGGGGAGACCCAGTACTTC. The encoded protein is CSVEWIAGETQYF.

This clonotype was observed a few times. The chain joins TRBV7-6 to TRBJ2-7; tentative D call: TRBD1 (7 bases). The CDR3 runs to 14 residues. Germline V gives CDR1 SGHVS, CDR2 FNYEAQ. The ends were cut back, 4 bases at V and 2 bases at J, with 12 bases in the middle. The CDR3 DNA reads TGTGCCAGCAGCTCCGCGGGACAGACCTACGAGCAGTACTTC. This gives the protein CASSSAGQTYEQYF.

This clonotype was picked up a small number of times. The rearrangement joins TRBV27 to TRBJ1-2; no firm D call. Trimming cost V 3 bases and J 7 bases, with 24 bases left between them. From germline, CDR1 is MNHEY and CDR2 SMNVEV (reference sequence). The CDR3 contains 17 residues. Written as DNA, the CDR3 is TGTGCCAGCAGTTTCCTACCGTGGCCCCAAGGTGGAGCTGGCTACACCTTC. This translates into CASSFLPWPQGGAGYTF.

This clonotype was picked up a small number of times. V and J are TRBV7-2 and TRBJ1-6, with D possibly TRBD1 on 5 matching bases. V lost 8 bases to trimming and J lost 14 bases, with 16 bases between them. The CDR3 runs 12 residues. CDR1 and CDR2 (germline): SGHTA, FQGNSA. The CDR3 is CASRGGGSALHF. The DNA for the CDR3 is TGTGCCAGCCGGGGGGGAGGTAGCGCCCTCCACTTT.

The chain joins TRBV7-9 to TRBJ2-2; 7 bases map to TRBD1. The CDR3 sequence is 15 residues long. Germline loops: CDR1 SEHNR, CDR2 FQNEAQ (reference sequence). V lost 3 bases and J lost 7; bases outside the gene matches: 8. The CDR3 DNA reads TGTGCCAGCAGCTTTCCGCAGGGGGAAATCGGGGAGCTGTTTTTT. Amino acid sequence: CASSFPQGEIGELFF. Using reference TRBV7-9 and TRBJ2-2 for the parts outside the CDR3, the full variable domain is DTGVSQNPRHKITKRGQNVTFRCDPISEHNRLYWYRQTLGQGPEFLTYFQNEAQLEKSRLLSDRFSAERPKGSFSTLEIQRTEQGDSAMYLCASSFPQGEIGELFFGEGSRLTVL.

A few counts support this clonotype. The genes are TRBV5-5 and TRBJ2-2; either TRBD1 or TRBD2 may supply D (5 bases each). The CDR3 covers 15 residues. V lost 3 bases to trimming and J lost 1 base, with 10 bases between them. Germline V gives CDR1 SGHKS, CDR2 YYEKEE (reference sequence). In DNA form, the CDR3 reads TGTGCCAGCAGCTCCGGGACGGTGAACACCGGGGAGCTGTTTTTT. This encodes CASSSGTVNTGELFF.

This clonotype was detected only a few times. The chain joins TRBV2 to TRBJ2-1; D uncertain. This CDR3 is 16 amino acids long. Trimming left V 4 bases short and J 0 bases short, with 13 bases between. CDR1 is SNHLY, CDR2 FYNNEI, per germline. Written as DNA, the CDR3 is TGTGCCAGCAGTGCCCCGCTGGGTAACTCCTACAATGAGCAGTTCTTC. This encodes CASSAPLGNSYNEQFF. Full variable domain (remainder filled in from reference TRBV2 and TRBJ2-1): EPEVTQTPSHQVTQMGQEVILRCVPISNHLYFYWYRQILGQKVEFLVSFYNNEISEKSEIFDDQFSVERPDGSNFTLKIRSTKLEDSAMYFCASSAPLGNSYNEQFFGPGTRLTVL.

In its sample, this clonotype was seen a few times. The V call is TRBV7-9, the J call TRBJ2-5; no clear D. V lost 0 bases to trimming and J lost 3 bases, with 5 bases between them. CDR1 is SEHNR and CDR2 is FQNEAQ in the germline V gene (reference sequence). This CDR3 has 13 residues. DNA for the CDR3: TGTGCCAGCAGCTTAGCTCTGGAAGAGACCCAGTACTTC. It is translated as CASSLALEETQYF.

This clonotype occurred a few times. The rearrangement joins TRBV27 to TRBJ2-2, with a possible D match to TRBD2 (6 bases). V was trimmed by 4 bases and J by 6 bases, leaving 12 bases between them. CDR1 and CDR2 from the germline V gene are MNHEY and SMNVEV (reference sequence). The CDR3 runs to 14 residues. The chain's CDR3 is CASSSLTSPGELFF. In DNA, the CDR3 is TGTGCCAGCAGTTCCCTGACTAGTCCCGGGGAGCTGTTTTTT.

This clonotype was picked up a small number of times. CDR3 region: CASSQTEYQETQYF. CDR3 coding DNA: TGTGCCAGCAGCCAGACAGAGTACCAAGAGACCCAGTACTTC. This chain joins TRBV7-9 and TRBJ2-5; D is perhaps TRBD1 (5 bases). Trimming shortened V by 5 bases and J by 0 bases, and 10 bases separated the two germline ends. The CDR3 extends over 14 amino acids. Germline CDR1 reads SEHNR; CDR2 reads FQNEAQ (reference sequence).

This clonotype appeared a few times. The chain has TRBV7-6 and TRBJ1-2; no firm D call. The germline V gene encodes CDR1 SGHVS and CDR2 FNYEAQ. The CDR3 extends over 13 amino acids. Trimming removed 6 bases at V and 3 bases at J, with 11 bases between. CDR3 region: CASSSDGDYGYTF. The DNA of the CDR3 is TGTGCCAGCAGTTCCGACGGTGACTATGGCTACACCTTC.

This clonotype has only a few counts. V gene TRBV6-2 or TRBV6-3 combines with J gene TRBJ2-7; 8 nucleotides agree with TRBD1. V shed 6 bases and J 6 bases; nucleotides not matched to a gene: 7. CDR1 and CDR2 (germline): MNHEY, SVGEGT. CDR3 length equals 13 residues. The chain's CDR3 is CASSTGQGGEQYF. The CDR3 region has the DNA TGTGCCAGCAGCACCGGACAGGGCGGCGAGCAGTACTTC.

This clonotype was counted only a few times. The rearrangement uses TRBV7-2 and TRBJ1-2, with no clear D. Trimming cost V 1 base and J 7 bases, with 7 bases left between them. CDR1 and CDR2 (germline): SGHTA, FQGNSA. The CDR3 is made up of 12 amino acids. CDR3: CASSLGGIGYTF. For the CDR3, the DNA is TGTGCCAGCAGCTTAGGGGGTATTGGCTACACCTTC.

The DNA of the CDR3 is TGTGCCAGCGAGGGACAGAGCTATGGCTACACCTTC. Protein: CASEGQSYGYTF. This chain uses TRBV7-9 with TRBJ1-2; 7 bases line up with TRBD1. The J segment lost 4 bases and the V segment lost 8 bases, leaving 4 bases of the junction unmatched. The CDR3 spans 12 residues. Per germline, CDR1 SEHNR and CDR2 FQNEAQ (reference sequence).

The J gene is TRBJ1-1, the V gene TRBV6-2 or TRBV6-3; no definite D call. V lost 2 bases, J lost 0 bases, and 19 bases lay in between. The CDR3 extends over 18 amino acids. Germline CDR1 reads MNHEY; CDR2 reads SVGEGT. CDR3 in DNA: TGTGCCAGCAGTTACAAATCGTCCATGACAACCATGAACACTGAAGCTTTCTTT. It is translated as CASSYKSSMTTMNTEAFF.

This clonotype occurred a few times. This chain joins TRBV7-3 and TRBJ2-5; 16 bases are shared with TRBD2. CDR1 is SGHTA, CDR2 FQGTGA, per germline. This CDR3 comprises 19 residues. The V and J ends lost 4 bases and 0 bases, in that order; junction bases with no gene match: 8. This chain's CDR3 is CASSSGLAGGPQYQETQYF. The CDR3 nucleotides are TGTGCCAGCAGCTCGGGACTAGCGGGGGGGCCGCAGTACCAAGAGACCCAGTACTTC.

This clonotype was counted many times. This chain uses TRBV7-9 with TRBJ2-1; D might be TRBD2 (6 bases). The V gene's germline CDR1 is SEHNR and CDR2 FQNEAQ (reference sequence). V lost 3 bases to trimming and J lost 3 bases, with 6 bases between them. CDR3 length: 13 residues. The CDR3 reads CASSLGLYNEQFF. The CDR3 DNA is TGTGCCAGCAGCTTGGGACTCTACAATGAGCAGTTCTTC.